This is a list of T cell receptor beta chains from one sample in a study of human T cells and chemical hapten exposure. TCRdb re-called the 5' RACE reads with MiXCR, one entry per CDR3 protein. This sample has about 140,000 distinct CDR3 sequences, with 4.1% found just once. Receptors were obtained from a female donor in good health. Both conserved end residues are part of each CDR3. Each record gives: clone size, D gene, J gene, V gene, CDR3 DNA, CDR3 protein. A D gene is named only where the DNA matches it firmly. Only some rows state a clone size, as once, few, many or a class for expanded clones.

>many|-|TRBJ2-7|TRBV2
TGTGCCAGCAGTGAAGTTGCCAGCTACGAGCAGTACTTC
CASSEVASYEQYF
>few|TRBD1|TRBJ1-2|TRBV10-3
TGTGCCATCATGGGTACCTCAGGGACAGGGGAAGATGGCTACACCTTC
CAIMGTSGTGEDGYTF
>many|-|TRBJ1-3|TRBV20-1
TGCAGTGTTCCTGGTTTGGGAAACACCATATATTTT
CSVPGLGNTIYF
>many|TRBD1|TRBJ2-5|TRBV29-1
TGCAGCGCCGGCCAGGGGGACAGGGCTAGCCAAGAGACCCAGTACTTC
CSAGQGDRASQETQYF
>few|-|TRBJ2-6|TRBV7-2
TGTGCCAGCAGCTTAGCCCGACAGGGACTGTATGGGGCCAACGTCCTGACTTTC
CASSLARQGLYGANVLTF
>many|TRBD2|TRBJ2-5|TRBV5-1
TGCGCCAGCAGCTTGGGCCTAGCGGGGTTACGGCGTGAGACCCAGTACTTC
CASSLGLAGLRRETQYF
>many|-|TRBJ1-4|TRBV27
TGTGCCAGCAGTACCACCGACATAAGCTCGGGTGAAAAACTGTTTTTT
CASSTTDISSGEKLFF
>many|-|TRBJ1-6|TRBV5-1
TGCGCCAGCAGCTTGGACATTTATAATTCACCCCTCCACTTT
CASSLDIYNSPLHF
>many|-|TRBJ1-5|TRBV3-1
TGTGCCAGCAGCCATTTGGGCCGGCCCCAGCATTTT
CASSHLGRPQHF
>many|-|TRBJ1-1|TRBV3-1
TGTGCCAGCAGTCAAGGGCCCTATGAGAACACTGAAGCTTTCTTT
CASSQGPYENTEAFF
>many|TRBD2|TRBJ2-4|TRBV12-3/TRBV12-4
TGTGCCAGCAGTTTGGGGGCGGGGGGGCCAATCCGGAAGAACATTCAGTACTTC
CASSLGAGGPIRKNIQYF
>many|TRBD1|TRBJ2-3|TRBV9
TGTGCCAGCAGCGGGGGACAGGGGGCGGGAGATACGCAGTATTTT
CASSGGQGAGDTQYF
>many|-|TRBJ2-7|TRBV18
TGTGCCAGCTCACCCCGGGGGTTATACGAGCAGTACTTC
CASSPRGLYEQYF
>many|-|TRBJ1-1|TRBV12-3/TRBV12-4
TGTGCCAGCAGTGGATACAGGAGCATGAACACTGAAGCTTTCTTT
CASSGYRSMNTEAFF
>few|-|TRBJ1-6|TRBV7-8
TGTGCCAGCAGCTTTAGACCAGATTCACCCCTCCACTTT
CASSFRPDSPLHF
>many|-|TRBJ1-5|TRBV6-5
TGTGCCAGCAGTTACTCTCGCGGGAAAGGGCCCCAGCATTTT
CASSYSRGKGPQHF
>many|-|TRBJ2-3|TRBV24-1
TGTGCCACCAGTGATCCAAAGTTTCGGGCAGATACGCAGTATTTT
CATSDPKFRADTQYF
>many|-|TRBJ1-6|TRBV7-2
TGTGCCAGCAGGATACAAAATTCACCCCTCCACTTT
CASRIQNSPLHF
>many|TRBD2|TRBJ2-3|TRBV5-1
TGCGCCAGCAGCTTGGTTAGCGGGGCCGACACAGATACGCAGTATTTT
CASSLVSGADTDTQYF
>-|-|TRBJ2-1|TRBV6-2/TRBV6-3
TGTGCCAGCAGGACGGGAAGCTCCTACAATGAGCAGTTCTTC
CASRTGSSYNEQFF
>many|-|TRBJ1-5|TRBV6-2/TRBV6-3
TGTGCCAGCAGTCCCATCCCGACGGCTAATAGCAATCAGCCCCAGCATTTT
CASSPIPTANSNQPQHF
>many|-|TRBJ2-7|TRBV5-1
TGCGCCAGCAGCTTGGTTGCTGCAACCTACGAGCAGTACTTC
CASSLVAATYEQYF
>many|-|TRBJ1-2|TRBV6-2/TRBV6-3
TGTGCCAGCAGTTGGCCGGGACAAGCAGGCTACACCTTC
CASSWPGQAGYTF
>many|-|TRBJ2-5|TRBV7-6
TGTGCCAGCAGCCCTAGGCCGGGAGAGACCCAGTACTTC
CASSPRPGETQYF
>many|-|TRBJ1-1|TRBV12-3/TRBV12-4
TGTGCCAGCAGTTTCAGGGAAGGGGGGACTGAAGCTTTCTTT
CASSFREGGTEAFF
>many|-|TRBJ1-2|TRBV4-2
TGTGCCAGCAGCCAAGAGAGTGTGGGGGACTATGGCTACACCTTC
CASSQESVGDYGYTF
>many|-|TRBJ1-4|TRBV10-3
TGTGCCATCAGTGAGCAGGACACAACTAATGAAAAACTGTTTTTT
CAISEQDTTNEKLFF
>many|-|TRBJ2-3|TRBV12-3/TRBV12-4
TGTGCCAGCAGTGCGAGCGGGCCCACAGATACGCAGTATTTT
CASSASGPTDTQYF
>many|TRBD2|TRBJ2-3|TRBV20-1
TGCAGTGCTAGAGTTAGCGGGGGGTACACAGATACGCAGTATTTT
CSARVSGGYTDTQYF
>many|-|TRBJ2-6|TRBV3-1
TGTGCCAGCAGCCAAGAGGGGTCCGTGTCACAGCCAAGCTCTGGGGCCAACGTCCTGACTTTC
CASSQEGSVSQPSSGANVLTF
>many|-|TRBJ1-6|TRBV7-9
TGTGCCAGCAGCTTGCGACCGGATCATAATTCACCCCTCCACTTT
CASSLRPDHNSPLHF
>-|-|TRBJ1-1|TRBV7-6
TGTGCCAGCAGCTTTGAGGGTATGAACACTGAAGCTTTCTTT
CASSFEGMNTEAFF
>many|-|TRBJ1-4|TRBV20-1
TGCAGTGCCTCCAGGGTGGTTAATGAAAAACTGTTTTTT
CSASRVVNEKLFF
>few|-|TRBJ1-2|TRBV6-6
TGTGCCAGCGTGCGGTATATTGGACAGCAATATGGCTACACCTTC
CASVRYIGQQYGYTF
>many|TRBD2|TRBJ2-1|TRBV10-3
TGTGCCATCAGTGGGACTAGCGGGGGGTCTGTGTCGGGCAATGAGCAGTTCTTC
CAISGTSGGSVSGNEQFF
>many|TRBD1|TRBJ1-1|TRBV2
TGTGCCAGCAGGGGGACAGGGGTGGGCACTGAAGCTTTCTTT
CASRGTGVGTEAFF
>few|TRBD2|TRBJ2-2|TRBV4-3
TGCGCCAGCAGCCATCGCGGGGGGGCGAACACCGGGGAGCTGTTTTTT
CASSHRGGANTGELFF
>many|-|TRBJ1-2|TRBV5-8
TGTGCCAGCAGCTTGGTGGGGAATGGCTACACCTTC
CASSLVGNGYTF
>many|TRBD1|TRBJ1-4|TRBV4-1
TGCGCCAGCAGCCACCCACGGACAGGGAGGAACAAACTGTTTTTT
CASSHPRTGRNKLFF
>few|-|TRBJ2-1|TRBV12-3/TRBV12-4
TGTGCCAGCAGTGGCCCCTACAATGAGCAGTTCTTC
CASSGPYNEQFF
>few|-|TRBJ2-5|TRBV28
TGTGCCAGCAGTTTAGTTTTGAGAGGAGAGACCCAGTACTTC
CASSLVLRGETQYF
>many|TRBD2|TRBJ2-1|TRBV12-3/TRBV12-4
TGTGCCAGCAGTCTCTCCCGGGTGGGACTAGCGGGGGGTCTTTCCTACAATGAGCAGTTCTTC
CASSLSRVGLAGGLSYNEQFF
>many|-|TRBJ2-7|TRBV27
TGTGCCAGCAAGGGTGCGTCCTTGTATGAGCAGTACTTC
CASKGASLYEQYF
>many|-|TRBJ1-5|TRBV20-1
TGCAGTGCTCGCAAGGTCAATAATCAGCCCCAGCATTTT
CSARKVNNQPQHF
>few|TRBD2|TRBJ2-1|TRBV5-4
TGTGCCAGCAGCTTCCCTAGCGGGGGCGGGTACAATGAGCAGTTCTTC
CASSFPSGGGYNEQFF
>-|-|TRBJ1-2|TRBV7-2
TGTGCCAGCAGCTTAGTTTCGTCGGCTGGCTACACCTTC
CASSLVSSAGYTF
>many|-|TRBJ2-7|TRBV7-8
TGTGCCAGCAGCTTAGCCGGAAGGGGTACCTACGAGCAGTACTTC
CASSLAGRGTYEQYF
>few|-|TRBJ2-7|TRBV7-9
TGTGCCAGCAGCCCTCAGAAAGACGAGCAGTACTTC
CASSPQKDEQYF